The entry below gives a single TCR beta chain sequence along with its context. The antigen is not known. Investigators reverse transcribed all isolated RNA, so they sequenced expressed TCRB transcripts. Profiling relied on immunoSEQ multiplex PCR, and the TCRdb table lists in-frame clones only, not all of them. The table shows some 150,000 clones, with around a tenth occurring only once. The trim removed 9 bases at V and 7 bases at J, leaving 12 bases unmatched. Germline V gene lookup returns CDR1 MDHEN and CDR2 SYDVKM. The CDR3 contains 15 residues. The data are from a study of beta chain features in type 1 diabetes. Study results and limitations: In every one of the four CD4+ subsets, TCRB CDR3s were moderately but significantly shorter in Type 1 diabetes patients.

This chain uses TRBV28 with TRBJ2-4; 10 nucleotides match TRBD2. The source is a man between 18 and 29 years old in good health. The sequenced material came from central memory CD4+ T cells from blood. CDR3 amino acids: CASRRERGGGNIQYF. The CDR3 nucleotides are TGTGCCAGTCGAAGGGAGCGGGGGGGCGGGAACATTCAGTACTTC.